The 25 T cell receptor beta chains presented below share a single source sample, sequenced in a study of beta chain features in type 1 diabetes. Study-wide points: Across all four CD4+ subsets, people with type 1 diabetes showed modestly shorter TCRB CDR3s.

Every isolated RNA sample was fully reverse transcribed, so sequencing captured expressed TCRB transcripts. Assay: immunoSEQ multiplex PCR; the TCRdb copy retains only in-frame clones and omits some. The data contain 630,000 or so clones, over 11% of them singletons. Their antigens are not known. Sequencing was performed on naive CD4+ T cells from blood. Receptors originate from a man aged 18 to 35 with type 1 diabetes.

The chain recombines TRBV10-2 with TRBJ2-1, with TRBD2 matching over 10 bases. V lost 6 bases and J lost 4; bases outside the gene matches: 6. Per the germline V gene, CDR1 is WSHSY and CDR2 is SAAADI. There are 15 residues in the CDR3. DNA of the CDR3: TGCGCCAGCAGCCACGGACTAGCGGAGTACAATGAGCAGTTCTTC. It specifies CASSHGLAEYNEQFF.

This clone was seen more than once but under ten times. J is TRBJ2-4 and V is TRBV28; 10 nucleotides align to TRBD1. The trim removed 8 bases at V and 2 bases at J, leaving 3 bases unmatched. CDR3 length: 14 residues. The germline V gene has CDR1 MDHEN and CDR2 SYDVKM. As DNA, the CDR3 is TGTGCCAGCTGGGACAGGGGACCCAAAAACATTCAGTACTTC. Translated: CASWDRGPKNIQYF.

This clone came up a few times. The V and J genes are TRBV7-9 and TRBJ2-7; D possibly corresponds to TRBD1 (5 bases). Germline V gene lookup returns CDR1 SEHNR and CDR2 FQNEAQ (reference sequence). This CDR3 contains 13 residues. V lost 1 base, J lost 3 bases, and 7 bases lay in between. As DNA, the CDR3 is TGTGCCAGCAGCTTAGAGGGGTACTACGAGCAGTACTTC. The encoded protein is CASSLEGYYEQYF.

The J gene is TRBJ1-1, the V gene TRBV7-9; no clear D. Germline lookup yields CDR1 SEHNR and CDR2 FQNEAQ (reference sequence). Trimming left V 3 bases short and J 4 bases short, with 12 bases between. The CDR3 covers 14 residues. The CDR3 sequence: CASSLFGVGTEAFF. Written as DNA, the CDR3 is TGTGCCAGCAGCTTGTTCGGGGTTGGCACTGAAGCTTTCTTT.

This sequence joins TRBV5-1 and TRBJ1-5, with a tentative D call TRBD1 (6 bases). V was clipped by 4 bases and J by 4 bases, with 12 bases between them. The CDR3 extends over 14 amino acids. Germline loops: CDR1 SGHRS, CDR2 YFSETQ. The CDR3 sequence is CASSLDSYNQPQHF. The CDR3 DNA follows: TGCGCCAGCAGCCTGGACAGTTATAATCAGCCCCAGCATTTT.

The rearrangement links TRBV19 to TRBJ2-7; D might be TRBD2 (6 bases). The CDR3 is 14 amino acids. Germline assignment: CDR1 LNHDA and CDR2 SQIVND (reference sequence). V was shortened by 6 bases and J by 6 bases, with 18 bases between the two germline ends. CDR3 bases: TGTGCCAGTAGGGGTCCCGGGACTGGTGGCGAGCAGTACTTC. Its protein product is CASRGPGTGGEQYF.

The table lists this clone with a few counts. The chain has TRBV6-5 and TRBJ1-6, with 9 positions matching TRBD1. Trimming removed 0 bases from V and 11 bases from J; junction bases left unmatched: 5. This CDR3 is 15 amino acids long. CDR1 is MNHEY, CDR2 SVGAGI, per germline. CDR3 protein: CASSYSDRGGPPLHF. The CDR3 coding sequence is TGTGCCAGCAGTTACTCCGACAGGGGGGGTCCACCCCTCCACTTT.

A few counts support this clone. The CDR3 spells CASSQEKNYGYTF. The CDR3 DNA is TGTGCCAGCAGCCAAGAAAAGAACTATGGCTACACCTTC. The rearrangement uses TRBV14 and TRBJ1-2, with no clear D. In germline, CDR1 is SGHDN, CDR2 FVKESK. Trimming shortened V by 0 bases and J by 2 bases, and 4 bases separated the two germline ends. The CDR3 is 13 residues long.

This chain links TRBV5-1 with TRBJ2-6; 13 bases map to TRBD2. CDR3 size: 18 residues. Germline CDR1 and CDR2: SGHRS and YFSETQ. The V and J ends lost 4 bases and 2 bases, in that order; junction bases with no gene match: 6. The CDR3 protein is CASSRTSGRAAGANVLTF. DNA of the CDR3: TGCGCCAGCAGCCGTACTAGCGGGAGGGCCGCTGGGGCCAACGTCCTGACTTTC.

The rearrangement uses TRBV6-5 and TRBJ2-1; D may be TRBD2 (5 bases). CDR1 MNHEY and CDR2 SVGAGI come from the germline V gene. The CDR3 covers 15 residues. V lost 8 bases, J lost 8 bases, and 22 bases lay in between. The CDR3 region is CASLLRTPKADEQFF. CDR3 bases: TGTGCCAGCCTTCTGAGAACTCCAAAAGCGGATGAGCAGTTCTTC.

Turning to this clone: Other DNA sequences in the sample encode the same CDR3. Written as DNA, the CDR3 is TGTGCCAGCAGTAGCGCAGGGGGTACCGGGGAGCTGTTTTTT. It is translated as CASSSAGGTGELFF. This chain links TRBV28 with TRBJ2-2; 7 bases are a match to TRBD1. The CDR3 loop spans 14 amino acids. CDR1 MDHEN and CDR2 SYDVKM come from the germline V gene. V was clipped by 5 bases and J by 5 bases; unmatched bases: 5.

There are a few counts of this clone. The rearrangement links TRBV29-1 to TRBJ2-1; D unresolved. V dropped 5 bases and J dropped 8 bases, with 7 bases sitting between them. The germline CDR1 and CDR2 sequences are SQVTM and ANQGSEA. The CDR3 is 10 residues long. CDR3 nucleotide sequence: TGCAGCGTTCTAGGCCATGAGCAGTTCTTC. This gives the protein CSVLGHEQFF.

This chain connects TRBV10-3 to TRBJ1-1; a weak D match, TRBD1 (5 bases). This CDR3 region has 13 residues. Trimming pared 6 bases from V and 1 base from J, leaving 9 bases between. Germline V gives CDR1 ENHRY, CDR2 SYGVKD. The CDR3 sequence: CAIRGTENTEAFF. The CDR3 DNA reads TGTGCCATCAGAGGGACGGAGAACACTGAAGCTTTCTTT.

This chain uses TRBV2 with TRBJ2-2; TRBD1 matches 9 bases. The V and J ends lost 6 bases and 6 bases, in that order; junction bases with no gene match: 2. The CDR3 is 13 residues long. Per germline, CDR1 SNHLY and CDR2 FYNNEI. CDR3 amino acids: CASRGTGPGELFF. The CDR3 DNA follows: TGTGCCAGCAGGGGGACAGGGCCCGGGGAGCTGTTTTTT.

In this sample, this clone turned up a few times. V is TRBV14 and J is TRBJ1-5, with D possibly TRBD1 on 5 matching bases. The CDR3 is 14 residues long. V dropped 5 bases and J dropped 3 bases, with 11 bases sitting between them. Looked up from germline, CDR1 is SGHDN and CDR2 is FVKESK. CDR3 sequence (DNA): TGTGCCAGCAGCAGAAGGGGTTCCAATCAGCCCCAGCATTTT. Its translation is CASSRRGSNQPQHF.

This clone occurred a few times. The chain is built from TRBV4-3 and TRBJ1-2; possibly TRBD1 for D (5 bases). The V gene's germline CDR1 is LGHNA and CDR2 YSLEER. The CDR3 loop spans 15 amino acids. With 0 bases removed from V and 7 bases from J, the gap between germline ends came to 15 bases. CDR3 protein: CASSQDFTGPSGYTF. The CDR3, as DNA: TGCGCCAGCAGCCAAGATTTTACGGGACCTAGTGGCTACACCTTC.

The gene calls are TRBV29-1 and TRBJ1-4; D gene uncertain. CDR3 length equals 11 residues. V shed 5 bases and J shed 2 bases, with 3 bases lying between them. Germline assignment: CDR1 SQVTM and CDR2 ANQGSEA. The CDR3 DNA is TGCAGCGTTAGCACTAATGAAAAACTGTTTTTT. This encodes CSVSTNEKLFF.

This clone showed up just a few times. The chain has TRBV5-1 and TRBJ2-7, with 7 positions matching TRBD1. The CDR3 covers 15 residues. Per germline, CDR1 SGHRS and CDR2 YFSETQ. V was clipped by 0 bases and J by 3 bases; unmatched bases: 6. CDR3: CASSLEWTGLYEQYF. CDR3 bases: TGCGCCAGCAGCTTGGAGTGGACAGGTCTCTACGAGCAGTACTTC.

The chain links TRBV14 to TRBJ1-5, with TRBD1 matching over 8 bases. Germline CDR1 and CDR2: SGHDN and FVKESK. CDR3 size: 14 residues. The ends lost 4 bases at V and 2 bases at J; junction bases unmatched: 1. The CDR3 bases are TGTGCCAGCAGCCCAGGGGGCGGCAATCAGCCCCAGCATTTT. This encodes CASSPGGGNQPQHF.

This clone came up a few times. This chain links TRBV30 with TRBJ2-7; 9 positions agree with TRBD1. CDR1 is GTSNPN, CDR2 SVGIG, per germline (reference sequence). The V segment lost 2 bases and the J segment 0 bases; nucleotides outside the gene matches: 5. This CDR3 is 15 amino acids long. CDR3 residues: CAWSPGQGLSYEQYF. The CDR3 DNA sequence: TGTGCCTGGAGTCCGGGACAGGGCCTCTCCTACGAGCAGTACTTC.

This clone appeared a few times. The gene calls are TRBV18 and TRBJ2-1; 10 bases match TRBD2. From germline, CDR1 is KGHSH and CDR2 LQKENI. This CDR3 has 16 amino acids. With 0 bases clipped from V and 6 bases from J, the junction kept 5 bases outside the gene matches. The CDR3 loop is CASSPPSLAGANEQFF. The CDR3 coding sequence is TGTGCCAGCTCACCACCTTCTCTAGCGGGGGCCAATGAGCAGTTCTTC.

This clone was detected a few times. The chain recombines TRBV7-9 with TRBJ2-7; TRBD2 is a possible D gene (7 bases). From germline, CDR1 is SEHNR and CDR2 FQNEAQ (reference sequence). Trimming stripped 1 base from V and 3 bases from J, with 10 bases between. The CDR3 covers 14 residues. The CDR3 coding sequence is TGTGCCAGCAGCTTAGGGCGGGGGCACTACGAGCAGTACTTC. This codes for CASSLGRGHYEQYF.

In its sample, this clone was seen a few times. The chain combines TRBV5-1 with TRBJ1-1; D gene unclear. CDR1 SGHRS and CDR2 YFSETQ come from the germline V gene. The CDR3 consists of 14 residues. The V gene lost 1 base and the J gene lost 6 bases, with 13 bases spanning the gap. CDR3 sequence: CASSLMGDNAEAFF. In nucleotides, the CDR3 is TGCGCCAGCAGCTTGATGGGCGATAACGCTGAAGCTTTCTTT.

This clone was counted between two and nine times. The chain uses TRBV6-1 and TRBJ1-6; D gene uncertain. V was pared by 4 bases and J by 5 bases, with 12 bases between. This CDR3 has 15 residues. Germline V gene lookup returns CDR1 MNHNS and CDR2 SASEGT. The CDR3 sequence is CASSGGLWNNSPLHF. The CDR3 DNA follows: TGTGCCAGCAGTGGTGGGCTTTGGAATAATTCACCCCTCCACTTT.

The chain is built from TRBV7-9 and TRBJ2-7; 7 bases are shared with TRBD1. Trimming at V came to 5 bases and at J to 5 bases, leaving 12 bases not matched to a gene. Looked up from germline, CDR1 is SEHNR and CDR2 is FQNEAQ (reference sequence). The CDR3 runs to 15 residues. DNA of the CDR3: TGTGCCAGCAGCAAAACAGGGACAGCCTTCCACGAGCAGTACTTC. Its protein product is CASSKTGTAFHEQYF.